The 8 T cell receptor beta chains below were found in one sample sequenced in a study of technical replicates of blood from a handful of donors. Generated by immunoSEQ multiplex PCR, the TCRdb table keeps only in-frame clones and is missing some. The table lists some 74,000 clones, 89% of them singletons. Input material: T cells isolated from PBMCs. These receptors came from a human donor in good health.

The CDR3 reads CASSPRLAYYNEQFF. The CDR3 nucleotides are TGTGCCAGCAGCCCCCGACTAGCGTACTACAATGAGCAGTTCTTC. The chain recombines TRBV11-3 with TRBJ2-1; TRBD2 matches 8 bases. Germline V gene lookup returns CDR1 SGHNT and CDR2 YENEEA. The CDR3 has 15 amino acids. Losses at the gene ends were 5 bases for V and 3 bases for J; bases not matched to a gene: 6.

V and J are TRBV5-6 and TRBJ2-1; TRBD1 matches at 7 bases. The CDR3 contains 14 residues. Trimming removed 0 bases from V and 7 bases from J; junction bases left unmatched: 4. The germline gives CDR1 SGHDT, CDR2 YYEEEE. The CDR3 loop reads CASSLEFRGNEQFF. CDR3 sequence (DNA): TGTGCCAGCAGCTTGGAATTCAGGGGGAATGAGCAGTTCTTC.

As DNA, the CDR3 is TGCGCCAGCAGCCAAGAAGGCGGACAGGGGCTAGCGGGAGTCTACAATGAGCAGTTCTTC. Translated, it gives CASSQEGGQGLAGVYNEQFF. V is TRBV4-3 and J is TRBJ2-1; D perhaps matches TRBD2 (10 bases). This CDR3 region has 20 residues. V dropped 0 bases and J dropped 3 bases, with 24 bases sitting between them. From germline, CDR1 is LGHNA and CDR2 YSLEER.

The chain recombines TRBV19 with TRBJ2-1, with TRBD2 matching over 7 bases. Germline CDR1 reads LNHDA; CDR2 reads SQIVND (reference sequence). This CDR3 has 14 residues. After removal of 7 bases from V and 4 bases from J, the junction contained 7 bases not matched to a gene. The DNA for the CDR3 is TGTGCCAGTACCCGGGGACTAACTTACAATGAGCAGTTCTTC. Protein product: CASTRGLTYNEQFF. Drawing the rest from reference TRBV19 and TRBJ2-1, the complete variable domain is DGGITQSPKYLFRKEGQNVTLSCEQNLNHDAMYWYRQDPGQGLRLIYYSQIVNDFQKGDIAEGYSVSREKKESFPLTVTSAQKNPTAFYLCASTRGLTYNEQFFGPGTRLTVL.

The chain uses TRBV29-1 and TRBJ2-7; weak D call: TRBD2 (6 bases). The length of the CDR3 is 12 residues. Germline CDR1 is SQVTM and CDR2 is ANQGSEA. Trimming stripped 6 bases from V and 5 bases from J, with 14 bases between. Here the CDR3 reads CSVRGAPDEQYF. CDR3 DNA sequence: TGCAGCGTCCGCGGGGCGCCGGACGAGCAGTACTTC.

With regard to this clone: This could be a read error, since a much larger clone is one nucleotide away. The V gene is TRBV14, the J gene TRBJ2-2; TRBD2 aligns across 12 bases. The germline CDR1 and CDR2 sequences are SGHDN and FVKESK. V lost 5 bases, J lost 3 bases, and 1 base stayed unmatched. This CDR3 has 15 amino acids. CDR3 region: CASSGLAGHTGELFF. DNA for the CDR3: TGTGCCAGCAGCGGACTAGCGGGACACACCGGGGAGCTGTTTTTT.

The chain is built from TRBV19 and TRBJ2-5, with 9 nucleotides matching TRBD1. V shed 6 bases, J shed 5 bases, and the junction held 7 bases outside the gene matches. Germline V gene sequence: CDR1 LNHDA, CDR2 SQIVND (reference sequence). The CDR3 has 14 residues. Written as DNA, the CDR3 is TGTGCCAGTAGCCAGGGACAGGGCCGGGAGACCCAGTACTTC. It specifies CASSQGQGRETQYF.

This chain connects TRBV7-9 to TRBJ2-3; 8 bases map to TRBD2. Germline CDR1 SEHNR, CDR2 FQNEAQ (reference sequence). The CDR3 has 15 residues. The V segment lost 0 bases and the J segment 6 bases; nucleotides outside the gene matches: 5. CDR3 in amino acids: CASSLASGIADTQYF. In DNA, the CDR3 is TGTGCCAGCAGCTTAGCTAGCGGGATAGCCGATACGCAGTATTTT.